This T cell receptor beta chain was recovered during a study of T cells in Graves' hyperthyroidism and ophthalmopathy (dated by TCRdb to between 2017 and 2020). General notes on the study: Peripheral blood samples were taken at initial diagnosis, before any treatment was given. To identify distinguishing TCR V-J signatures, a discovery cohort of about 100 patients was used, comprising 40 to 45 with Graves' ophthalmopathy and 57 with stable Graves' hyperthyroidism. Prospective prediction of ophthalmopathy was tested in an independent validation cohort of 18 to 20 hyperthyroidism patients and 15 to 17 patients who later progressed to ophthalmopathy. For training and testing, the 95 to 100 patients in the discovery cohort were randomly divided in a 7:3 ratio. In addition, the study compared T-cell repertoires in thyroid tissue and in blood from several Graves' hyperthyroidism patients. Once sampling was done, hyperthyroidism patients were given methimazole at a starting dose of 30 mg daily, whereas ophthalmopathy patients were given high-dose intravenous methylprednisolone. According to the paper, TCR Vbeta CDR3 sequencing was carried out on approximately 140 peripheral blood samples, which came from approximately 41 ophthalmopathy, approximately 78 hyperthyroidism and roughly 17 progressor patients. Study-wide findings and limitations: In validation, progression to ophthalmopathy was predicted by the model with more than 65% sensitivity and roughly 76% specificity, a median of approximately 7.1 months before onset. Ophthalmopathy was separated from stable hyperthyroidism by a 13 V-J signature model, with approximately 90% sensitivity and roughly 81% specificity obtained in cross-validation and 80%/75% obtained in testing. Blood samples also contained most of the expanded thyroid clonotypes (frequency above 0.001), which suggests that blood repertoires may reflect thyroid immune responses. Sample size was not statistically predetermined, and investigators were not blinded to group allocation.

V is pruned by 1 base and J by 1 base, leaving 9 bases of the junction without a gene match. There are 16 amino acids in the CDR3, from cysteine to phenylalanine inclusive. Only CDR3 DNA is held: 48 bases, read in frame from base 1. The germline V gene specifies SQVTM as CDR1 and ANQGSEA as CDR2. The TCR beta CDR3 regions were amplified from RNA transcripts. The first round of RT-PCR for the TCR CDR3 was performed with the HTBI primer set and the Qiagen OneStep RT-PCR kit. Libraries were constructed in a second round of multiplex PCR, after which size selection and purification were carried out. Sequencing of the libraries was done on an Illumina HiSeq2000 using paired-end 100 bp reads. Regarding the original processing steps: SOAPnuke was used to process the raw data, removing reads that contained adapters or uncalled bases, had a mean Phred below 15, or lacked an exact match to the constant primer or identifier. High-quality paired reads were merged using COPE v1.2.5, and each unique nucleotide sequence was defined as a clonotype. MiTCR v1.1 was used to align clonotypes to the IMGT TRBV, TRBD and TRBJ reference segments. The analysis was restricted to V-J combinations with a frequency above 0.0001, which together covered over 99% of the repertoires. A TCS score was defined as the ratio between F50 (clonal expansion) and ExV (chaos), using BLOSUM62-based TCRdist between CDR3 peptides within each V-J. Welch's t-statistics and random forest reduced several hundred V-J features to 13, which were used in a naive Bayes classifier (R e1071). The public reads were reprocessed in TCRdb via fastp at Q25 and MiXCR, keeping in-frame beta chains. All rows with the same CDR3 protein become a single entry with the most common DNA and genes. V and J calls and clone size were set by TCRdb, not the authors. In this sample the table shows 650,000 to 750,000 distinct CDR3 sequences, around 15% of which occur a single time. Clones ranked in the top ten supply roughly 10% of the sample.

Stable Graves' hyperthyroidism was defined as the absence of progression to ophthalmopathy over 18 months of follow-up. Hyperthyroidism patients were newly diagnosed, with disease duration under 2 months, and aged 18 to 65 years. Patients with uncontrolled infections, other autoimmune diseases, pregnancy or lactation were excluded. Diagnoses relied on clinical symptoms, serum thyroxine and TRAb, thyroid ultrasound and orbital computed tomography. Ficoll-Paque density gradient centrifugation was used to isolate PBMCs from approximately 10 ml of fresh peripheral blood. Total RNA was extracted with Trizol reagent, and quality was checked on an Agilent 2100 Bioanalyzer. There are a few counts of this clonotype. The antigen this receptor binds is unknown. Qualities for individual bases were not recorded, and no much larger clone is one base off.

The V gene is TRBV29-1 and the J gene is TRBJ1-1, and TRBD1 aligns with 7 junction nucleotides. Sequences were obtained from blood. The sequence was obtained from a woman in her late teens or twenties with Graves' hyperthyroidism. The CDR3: CSVEARRTGGNTEAFF. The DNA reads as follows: TGCAGCGTTGAAGCCCGACGGACAGGAGGGAACACTGAAGCTTTCTTT.